The present entry profiles one T cell receptor beta chain with its context. Its matching antigen is unknown. The sample is drawn from a study of PD-1 blockade in classical Hodgkin lymphoma. About the research overall: It was nivolumab at 3 mg/kg, given intravenously every 2 weeks, that patients received.

All the patients suffered relapse after autologous stem cell transplantation, and brentuximab vedotin exposure differed. Study results and caveats: Baseline TCR diversity was reportedly lower in newly diagnosed patients than healthy donors. There was a significant rise in CD4+ TCR diversity by C4D1, with no such rise for CD8+. Similar baseline diversity was found in complete responders and newly diagnosed patients.

TCRdb's table, derived via immunoSEQ multiplex PCR, lists solely in-frame clones and lacks some. Of roughly 40,000 clones in the sample, 60% to 85% were seen once. CDR1 and CDR2 from the germline V gene are MNHEY and SVGAGI. Unmatched junction bases numbered 5, after V lost 6 bases and J lost 6 bases. The CDR3 length is 13 residues. This receptor was obtained from a human donor with classical Hodgkin lymphoma. V gene TRBV6-5 combines with J gene TRBJ2-1, with 7 positions matching TRBD2. The sample consisted of peripheral blood mononuclear cells (PBMCs), taken at baseline. CDR3 DNA sequence: TGTGCCAGCAGCCCGGGACTACTCAATGAGCAGTTCTTC. Translation gives CASSPGLLNEQFF.